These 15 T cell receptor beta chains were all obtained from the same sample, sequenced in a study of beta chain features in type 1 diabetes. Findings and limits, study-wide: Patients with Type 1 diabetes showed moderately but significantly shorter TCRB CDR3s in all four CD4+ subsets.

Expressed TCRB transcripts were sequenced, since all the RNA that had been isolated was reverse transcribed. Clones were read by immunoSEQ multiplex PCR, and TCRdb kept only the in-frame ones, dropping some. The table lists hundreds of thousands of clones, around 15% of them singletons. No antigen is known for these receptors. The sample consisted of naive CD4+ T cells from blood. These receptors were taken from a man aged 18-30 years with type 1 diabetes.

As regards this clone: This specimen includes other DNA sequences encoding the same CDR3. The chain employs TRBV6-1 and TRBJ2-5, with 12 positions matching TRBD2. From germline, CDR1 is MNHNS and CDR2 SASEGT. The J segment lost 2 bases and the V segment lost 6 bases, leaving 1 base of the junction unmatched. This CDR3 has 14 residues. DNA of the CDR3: TGTGCCAGCAGCGGGACTAGCGGGCAAGAGACCCAGTACTTC. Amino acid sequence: CASSGTSGQETQYF.

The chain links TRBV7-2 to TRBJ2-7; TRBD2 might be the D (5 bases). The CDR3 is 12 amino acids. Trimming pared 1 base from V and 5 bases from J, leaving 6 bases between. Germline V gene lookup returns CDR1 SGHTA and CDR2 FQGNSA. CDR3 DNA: TGTGCCAGCAGCTTAGACGGGAACGAGCAGTACTTC. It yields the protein CASSLDGNEQYF.

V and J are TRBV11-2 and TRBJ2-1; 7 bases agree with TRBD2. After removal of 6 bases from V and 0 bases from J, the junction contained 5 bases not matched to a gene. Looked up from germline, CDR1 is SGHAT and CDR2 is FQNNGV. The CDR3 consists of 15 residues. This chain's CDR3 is CASRASGFSYNEQFF. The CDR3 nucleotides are TGTGCCAGCAGGGCTAGCGGCTTCTCCTACAATGAGCAGTTCTTC.

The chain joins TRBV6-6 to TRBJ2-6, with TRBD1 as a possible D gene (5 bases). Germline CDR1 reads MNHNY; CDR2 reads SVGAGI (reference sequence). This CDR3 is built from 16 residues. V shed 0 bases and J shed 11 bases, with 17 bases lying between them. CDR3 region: CASSYSKQDLSHVLTF. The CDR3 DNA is TGTGCCAGCAGTTACTCGAAACAGGACCTAAGCCACGTCCTGACTTTC.

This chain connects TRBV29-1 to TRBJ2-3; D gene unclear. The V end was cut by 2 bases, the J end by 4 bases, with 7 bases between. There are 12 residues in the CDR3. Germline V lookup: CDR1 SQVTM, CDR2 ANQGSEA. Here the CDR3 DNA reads TGCAGCGTTGAACGAGTACCAGATACGCAGTATTTT. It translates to CSVERVPDTQYF.

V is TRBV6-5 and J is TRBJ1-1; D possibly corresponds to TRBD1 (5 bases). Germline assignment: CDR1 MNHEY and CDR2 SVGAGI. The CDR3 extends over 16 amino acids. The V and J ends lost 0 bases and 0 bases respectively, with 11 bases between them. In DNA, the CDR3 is TGTGCCAGCAGTTACTCGATTGTGGGGCTGAACACTGAAGCTTTCTTT. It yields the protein CASSYSIVGLNTEAFF.

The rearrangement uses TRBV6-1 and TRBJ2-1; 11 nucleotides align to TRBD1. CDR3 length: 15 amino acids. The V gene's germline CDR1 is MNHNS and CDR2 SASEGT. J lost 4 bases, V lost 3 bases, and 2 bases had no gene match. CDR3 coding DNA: TGTGCCAGCAGTGAGGGACAGGGGGGATACAATGAGCAGTTCTTC. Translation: CASSEGQGGYNEQFF.

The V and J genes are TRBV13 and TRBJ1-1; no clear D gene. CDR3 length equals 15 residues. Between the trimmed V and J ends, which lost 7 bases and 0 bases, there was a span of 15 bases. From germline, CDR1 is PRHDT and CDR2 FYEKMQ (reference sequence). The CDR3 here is CASTMRREMNTEAFF. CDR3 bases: TGTGCCAGCACCATGAGGAGGGAAATGAACACTGAAGCTTTCTTT.

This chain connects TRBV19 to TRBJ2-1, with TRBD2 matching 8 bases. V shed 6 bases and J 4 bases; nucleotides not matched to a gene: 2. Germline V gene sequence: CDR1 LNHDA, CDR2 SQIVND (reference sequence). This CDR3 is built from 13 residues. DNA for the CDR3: TGTGCCAGTAGGTTAGCGGGGTACAATGAGCAGTTCTTC. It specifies CASRLAGYNEQFF.

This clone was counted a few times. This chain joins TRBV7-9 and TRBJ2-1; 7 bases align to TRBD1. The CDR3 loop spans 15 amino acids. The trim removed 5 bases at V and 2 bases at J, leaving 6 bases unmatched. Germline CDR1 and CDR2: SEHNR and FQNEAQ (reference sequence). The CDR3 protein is CASSRDSATYNEQFF. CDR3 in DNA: TGTGCCAGCAGCCGGGACAGTGCGACCTACAATGAGCAGTTCTTC. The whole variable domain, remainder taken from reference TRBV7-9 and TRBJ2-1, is DTGVSQNPRHKITKRGQNVTFRCDPISEHNRLYWYRQTLGQGPEFLTYFQNEAQLEKSRLLSDRFSAERPKGSFSTLEIQRTEQGDSAMYLCASSRDSATYNEQFFGPGTRLTVL.

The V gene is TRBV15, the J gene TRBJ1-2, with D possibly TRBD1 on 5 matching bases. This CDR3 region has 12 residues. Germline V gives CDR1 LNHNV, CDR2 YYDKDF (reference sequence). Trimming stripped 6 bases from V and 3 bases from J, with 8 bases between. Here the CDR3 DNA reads TGTGCCACCAGACTGGGGGACTATGGCTACACCTTC. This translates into CATRLGDYGYTF.

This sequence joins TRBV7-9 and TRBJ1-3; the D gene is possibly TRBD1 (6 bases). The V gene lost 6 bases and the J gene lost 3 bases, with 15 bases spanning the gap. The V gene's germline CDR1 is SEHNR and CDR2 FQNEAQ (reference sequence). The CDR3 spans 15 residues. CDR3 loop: CASRLQGISGNTIYF. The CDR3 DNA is TGTGCCAGCAGGTTACAGGGAATCAGTGGAAACACCATATATTTT.

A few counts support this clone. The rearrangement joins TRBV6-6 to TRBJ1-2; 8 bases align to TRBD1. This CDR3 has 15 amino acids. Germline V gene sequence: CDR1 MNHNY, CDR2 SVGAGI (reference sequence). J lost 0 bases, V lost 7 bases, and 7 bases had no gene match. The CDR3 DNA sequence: TGTGCCAGCATCGATACGGGACAGGCTAACTATGGCTACACCTTC. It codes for CASIDTGQANYGYTF.

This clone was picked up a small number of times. This CDR3 is CAWTTGTGNEQFF. The CDR3 nucleotides read TGTGCCTGGACCACCGGGACAGGGAATGAGCAGTTCTTC. The genes are TRBV30 and TRBJ2-1; 9 bases fit TRBD1. Germline V gene lookup returns CDR1 GTSNPN and CDR2 SVGIG (reference sequence). V was pared by 4 bases and J by 7 bases, with 5 bases of the junction left unmatched. The length of the CDR3 is 13 residues.

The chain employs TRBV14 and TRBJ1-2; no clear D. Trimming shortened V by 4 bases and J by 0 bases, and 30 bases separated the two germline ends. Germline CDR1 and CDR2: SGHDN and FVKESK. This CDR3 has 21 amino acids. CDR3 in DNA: TGTGCCAGCAGCCTTGTCACACATCTATTAGGCTTAGGGTTGTCTAACTATGGCTACACCTTC. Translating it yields CASSLVTHLLGLGLSNYGYTF.